A selection of T cell receptor beta chains follows, all from one sample in a study of blood T cell repertoires in COVID-19. The protocol was immunoSEQ multiplex PCR, while the TCRdb copy is restricted to in-frame clones and leaves out a portion. This repertoire shows roughly 70,000 clones, about 91% found once; its top ten account for around 4.9%. Sequencing was carried out using peripheral blood. These receptors were collected from a woman in her fifties or sixties with active COVID-19. Each CDR3 is given with its conserved first and last residue. D genes are given only for firm matches. Rows may omit the clone size; those that give it use once, few, many or a size class.

j_gene | d_gene | v_gene | abundance | CDR3aa | CDR3nt
TRBJ2-3 | TRBD2 | TRBV6-2/TRBV6-3 | - | CASSYEREGGDTQYF | TGTGCCAGCAGTTACGAGCGGGAGGGGGGGGATACGCAGTATTTT
TRBJ2-7 | - | TRBV7-9 | - | CASSLADNTYEQYF | TGTGCCAGCAGCTTAGCGGACAACACCTACGAGCAGTACTTC
TRBJ2-1 | TRBD2 | TRBV14 | - | CASSPRLAGVLVNEQFF | TGTGCCAGCAGCCCTAGACTAGCGGGAGTTCTTGTCAATGAGCAGTTCTTC
TRBJ2-7 | - | TRBV25-1 | - | CASSERVSYEQYF | TGTGCCAGCAGTGAGAGAGTCTCCTACGAGCAGTACTTC
TRBJ2-7 | - | TRBV3-1/TRBV3-2 | - | CASSQARGAPYEQYF | TGTGCCAGCAGCCAGGCCAGGGGGGCCCCCTACGAGCAGTACTTC
TRBJ2-7 | - | TRBV5-4 | - | CASSPRGGGMYEQYF | TGTGCCAGCAGCCCCCGCGGGGGCGGTATGTACGAGCAGTACTTC
TRBJ2-1 | TRBD2 | TRBV24-1 | - | CATSDSSGRAPSYNEQFF | TGTGCCACCAGTGATTCAAGCGGGAGGGCTCCGTCCTACAATGAGCAGTTCTTC
TRBJ2-5 | - | TRBV28 | - | CASSPPGGGETQYF | TGTGCCAGCAGTCCGCCGGGGGGCGGAGAGACCCAGTACTTC
TRBJ1-2 | - | TRBV6-5 | - | CASSLAGGRVGGYTF | TGTGCCAGCAGTTTGGCCGGGGGGCGAGTCGGTGGCTACACCTTC
TRBJ1-2 | - | TRBV7-9 | - | CASSFGSAGRSSYGYTF | TGTGCCAGCAGCTTCGGGAGTGCAGGGAGGTCCAGCTATGGCTACACCTTC
TRBJ2-2 | TRBD2 | TRBV27 | once | CASSSPGLAGNAGELFF | TGTGCCAGCAGTTCACCGGGACTAGCGGGGAACGCCGGGGAGCTGTTTTTT
TRBJ2-5 | - | TRBV7-6 | - | CASSPPAGGQETQYF | TGTGCCAGCAGCCCCCCCGCGGGCGGTCAAGAGACCCAGTACTTC
TRBJ1-5 | - | TRBV7-8 | - | CASSLQGQRPQHF | TGTGCCAGCAGCTTACAGGGTCAAAGGCCCCAGCATTTT
TRBJ2-3 | TRBD2 | TRBV7-3 | - | CASSLRGGSTDTQYF | TGTGCCAGCAGCTTAAGGGGGGGAAGCACAGATACGCAGTATTTT
TRBJ2-3 | TRBD2 | TRBV27 | - | CASSQRELDTDTQYF | TGTGCCAGCAGCCAGCGGGAGTTGGACACAGATACGCAGTATTTT
TRBJ2-6 | TRBD2 | TRBV7-8 | - | CASSPTSIGANVLTF | TGTGCCAGCAGTCCGACTAGCATTGGGGCCAACGTCCTGACTTTC
TRBJ2-7 | TRBD1 | TRBV7-3 | - | CASSSGTGANEQYF | TGTGCCAGCAGCTCCGGGACAGGGGCCAACGAGCAGTACTTC
TRBJ1-1 | - | TRBV14 | - | CASSARPGTEAFF | TGTGCCAGCAGCGCTCGGCCGGGCACTGAAGCTTTCTTT
TRBJ2-5 | TRBD2 | TRBV3-1/TRBV3-2 | - | CASSAGEQTQYF | TGTGCCAGCTCGGCGGGAGAGCAGACCCAGTACTTC
TRBJ1-2 | TRBD1 | TRBV5-1 | - | CASTPGQLNYGYTF | TGCGCCAGCACCCCGGGACAGCTTAACTATGGCTACACCTTC
TRBJ2-7 | TRBD1 | TRBV19 | once | CATSTGVYYEQYF | TGTGCCACCTCCACAGGGGTCTACTACGAGCAGTACTTC
TRBJ2-7 | - | TRBV5-6 | - | CASSLNSGSSYEQYF | TGTGCCAGCAGCCTCAACTCCGGGAGCTCCTACGAGCAGTACTTC
TRBJ2-1 | TRBD2 | TRBV7-9 | - | CASSLVRTSGRLYNEQFF | TGTGCCAGCAGCTTAGTAAGGACTAGCGGGAGGCTCTACAATGAGCAGTTCTTC
TRBJ1-2 | - | TRBV2 | - | CASSEETVYGYTF | TGTGCCAGCAGTGAAGAGACAGTATATGGCTACACCTTC
TRBJ1-3 | - | TRBV12-3/TRBV12-4 | few | CASSPGNTIYF | TGTGCCAGCAGCCCGGGGAACACCATATATTTT
TRBJ2-3 | TRBD2 | TRBV7-2 | - | CASSPRTSGVDTQYF | TGTGCCAGCAGCCCACGGACTAGCGGGGTTGATACGCAGTATTTT
TRBJ1-1 | - | TRBV21-1 | - | CASRQGKIHTEAFF | TGTGCCAGCCGGCAGGGCAAGATTCACACTGAAGCTTTCTTT
TRBJ2-3 | TRBD2 | TRBV9 | - | CASSVGLGLAALTDTQYF | TGTGCCAGCAGCGTAGGATTGGGACTAGCGGCCCTCACAGATACGCAGTATTTT
TRBJ1-1 | TRBD1 | TRBV30 | once | CAWGTGGASSGTEAFF | TGTGCCTGGGGGACAGGGGGCGCTTCCTCCGGCACTGAAGCTTTCTTT
TRBJ2-5 | - | TRBV18 | - | CASSRTVKETQYF | TGTGCCAGCTCACGAACGGTCAAAGAGACCCAGTACTTC
TRBJ1-5 | - | TRBV11-1 | - | CASSEGGGNQPQHF | TGTGCCAGCAGCGAAGGGGGGGGCAATCAGCCCCAGCATTTT
TRBJ1-6 | TRBD1 | TRBV19 | - | CASSTGGNSPLHF | TGTGCCAGTAGTACAGGGGGGAATTCACCCCTCCACTTT